Shown below are 9 T cell receptor delta chains from a single sample sequenced in a study of gamma delta lymphoproliferative disorders and STAT genes. TCRdb fed the multiplex PCR reads into CATT to redo clone calling. The sample lists some 1,400 delta-chain clones, 0.89% seen once, with 45% to 50% in the top ten. The receptor sequences were amplified from genomic DNA of peripheral blood mononuclear cells. The sample consisted of blood. The receptors stem from a human donor in good health.

With respect to this clone: The amino acid sequence in TCRdb belongs to a much larger clone and departs from this DNA's translation at residue 7, likely a sequencing read error; the sequence shown is translated from the DNA. The chain carries TRDV3 and TRDJ1, with 8 bases aligning to TRDD3. Germline CDR1 and CDR2: TVYSNPD and GDNSRS (reference sequence). The CDR3 spans 19 residues. Germline trimming cut 3 bases from V and 0 bases from J; bases unmatched to any gene: 21. The CDR3 here is CAFSCYSLLGGAYTDKLIF. The CDR3 DNA reads as TGTGCCTTCTCTTGCTATAGTTTACTGGGGGGGGCGTACACCGATAAACTCATCTTT. Variable domain in full (rest from reference TRDV3 and TRDJ1): CDKVTQSSPDQTVASGSEVVLLCTYDTVYSNPDLFWYRIRPDYSFQFVFYGDNSRSEGADFTQGRFSVKHILTQKAFHLVISPVRTEDSATYYCAFSCYSLLGGAYTDKLIFGKGTRVTVEP.

This clone was seen more than once but under ten times. This likely reflects a read error, since a far larger clone is one base away. Other DNA variants within this sample encode the same CDR3. V is TRAV38-2/DV8 and J is TRDJ1; 12 bases align to TRDD3. The CDR3 sequence is 21 residues long. The V gene's germline CDR1 is TSESDYY and CDR2 QEAYKQQN. CDR3 sequence: CAYRSAILGDTYTWYTDKLIF. The CDR3 region has the DNA TGTGCCTATAGGAGCGCAATACTGGGGGATACCTATACATGGTACACCGATAAACTCATCTTT.

Judged by abundance, this clone is medium-sized (0.01 to 0.1%). A far larger clone differs by one base, so this is likely a read error. Other nucleotide sequences in the sample specify the same CDR3. The chain couples TRDV2 to TRDJ1, with a tentative D call TRDD2 (5 bases). There are 20 residues in the CDR3. CDR1 GEAIGNYY and CDR2 EKD come from the germline V gene. CDR3 protein: CACDTMSSYGANYYTDKLIF. CDR3 bases: TGTGCCTGCGACACTATGAGCTCCTATGGAGCCAACTATTACACCGATAAACTCATCTTT.

As for this clone: TCRdb attributes to this sequence the protein of a much larger clone, which differs from the DNA translation at residue 4; a read error is likely, and the protein displayed is translated from the DNA. CDR3 DNA: TGTGCCTGTAACACTATGAGCTCCTATGGAGCCAACTATTACACCGATAAACTCATCTTT. It yields the protein CACNTMSSYGANYYTDKLIF. The V gene is TRDV2, the J gene TRDJ1; D is possibly TRDD2 (5 bases). Germline CDR1 GEAIGNYY, CDR2 EKD. This CDR3 region has 20 residues.

This clone was seen a handful of times. TCRdb pairs this DNA with a much larger clone's protein that differs at residue 9, likely a read error; the protein shown was translated from the DNA. The rearrangement links TRDV2 to TRDJ1, with 7 bases that match TRDD3. V lost 3 bases and J lost 1; bases outside the gene matches: 16. The germline gives CDR1 GEAIGNYY, CDR2 EKD. This CDR3 spans 18 amino acids. CDR3 region: CACDSVHLEDTFTDKLIF. CDR3 DNA: TGTGCCTGTGACTCAGTCCATCTGGAGGATACGTTCACCGATAAACTCATCTTT.

There are many counts of this clone. It is likely a read error: a sequence one base away is far more abundant. This rearrangement joins TRDV2 to TRDJ1; D possibly corresponds to TRDD3 (5 bases). CDR1 is GEAIGNYY, CDR2 EKD, per germline. This CDR3 is built from 14 residues. V was clipped by 3 bases and J by 1 base, with 11 bases between them. CDR3 nucleotide sequence: TGTGCCTGTGACGCTTGGGGCACCACCGATAAACTCATCTTT. It specifies CACDAWGTTDKLIF.

This clone has at least ten counts. A far larger clone is just one base off, so this is likely a read error. The sample carries other DNA sequences with the same CDR3. The chain has TRDV1 and TRDJ1; D unclear. This CDR3 spans 19 amino acids. Germline values: CDR1 TSWWSYY, CDR2 QGS. The CDR3 reads CALGPYLYVLVPYTDKLIF. The CDR3 DNA sequence: TGTGCTCTTGGGCCTTACCTGTACGTTTTGGTTCCGTACACCGATAAGCTCATCTTT.

This clone turned up a few times. A far larger clone differs by one base, so this is likely a read error. This chain joins TRDV1 and TRDJ3, with 8 bases matching TRDD3. CDR1 is TSWWSYY, CDR2 QGS, per germline. Germline trimming cut 1 base from V and 2 bases from J; bases unmatched to any gene: 25. The CDR3 is 25 residues long. The CDR3 DNA sequence: TGTGCTCTTGGGGAACATAGTATAGTGGGGGATCATAGGTTGGCCAAGACCTGGGACACCCGACAGATGTTTTTC. It specifies CALGEHSIVGDHRLAKTWDTRQMFF.

This clone was found a few times. With only one base between it and a far larger clone, this is likely a read error. Within the sample, other DNA sequences also encode this same CDR3. V is TRDV3 and J is TRDJ1, with 8 bases identical to TRDD3. The CDR3 runs to 19 residues. Germline-derived CDR1 and CDR2 are TVYSNPD and GDNSRS (reference sequence). In DNA, the CDR3 is TGCGCCTTCTCTTGCTATAATTTACTGGGGGGGGCGTACACCGATAAACTCATCTTT. It specifies CAFSCYNLLGGAYTDKLIF.